This TCR beta chain was profiled in a study of shared clonotypes between healthy human individuals. Trimming removed 0 bases from V and 10 bases from J, with 9 bases in between. The CDR3 is made up of 12 amino acids. The V gene's germline CDR1 is WSHSY and CDR2 SAAADI. Using 200 ng DNA, approximately 30,000 T cell genomes, the sorted-subset replicate PCRs were run. Using immunoSEQ multiplex PCR, the repertoire was profiled, and TCRdb retains in-frame clones only, with some absent. The data hold more than 400,000 clones, with 95% to 96% observed a single time. This TCR was sampled from a woman in her twenties or thirties in good health. The chain combines TRBV10-2 with TRBJ1-2; tentative D call: TRBD1 (5 bases). The specimen was naive CD4+ T cells sorted from blood. Subset indicated: CD45RA+ positively selected. This CDR3 is CASSESGTSYTF. The CDR3, as DNA: TGCGCCAGCAGTGAGTCAGGGACCTCCTACACCTTC.